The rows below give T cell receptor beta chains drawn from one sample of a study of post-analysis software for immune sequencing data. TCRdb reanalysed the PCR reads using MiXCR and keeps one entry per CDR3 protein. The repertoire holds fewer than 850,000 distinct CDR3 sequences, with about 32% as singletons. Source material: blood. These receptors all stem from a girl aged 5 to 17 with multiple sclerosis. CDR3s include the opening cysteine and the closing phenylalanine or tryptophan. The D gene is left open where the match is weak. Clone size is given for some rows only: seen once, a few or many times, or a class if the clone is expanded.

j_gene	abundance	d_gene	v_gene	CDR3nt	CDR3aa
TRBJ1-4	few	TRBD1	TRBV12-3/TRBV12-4	TGTGCCAGCAGTGTGACAGGGGCGCGAGAAAAACTGTTTTTT	CASSVTGAREKLFF
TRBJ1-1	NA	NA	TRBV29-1	TGCAGCGTTGGGGCCTTATCGTTGGCTGAAGCTTTCTTT	CSVGALSLAEAFF
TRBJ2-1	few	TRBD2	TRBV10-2	TGCGCCAGCAGCGAGCTAGCGGGGGGCTACAATGAGCAGTTCTTC	CASSELAGGYNEQFF
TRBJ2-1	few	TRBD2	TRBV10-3	TGTGCCATCAGACCACCAAGCGGGGGAACCGACAATGAGCAGTTCTTC	CAIRPPSGGTDNEQFF
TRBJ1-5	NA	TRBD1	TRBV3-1	TGTGCCAGCAGCCAAGATCTACAGGGGGCCTCTCAGCCCCAGCATTTT	CASSQDLQGASQPQHF
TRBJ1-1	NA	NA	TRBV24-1	TGTGCCACCAGTGACCGCCACCCCTTTTGGGAATACACTGAAGCTTTCTTT	CATSDRHPFWEYTEAFF
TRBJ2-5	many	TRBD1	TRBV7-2	TGTGCCAGCAGCCTTCAGGGGGCGAGCGGGACCCAGTACTTC	CASSLQGASGTQYF
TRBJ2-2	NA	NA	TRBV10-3	TGTGCCATCAGGGGGGGCAGCGCTACCGGGGAGCTGTTTTTT	CAIRGGSATGELFF
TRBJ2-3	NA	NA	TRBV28	TGTGCCAGCAGCTTCCACGCATTGGACTGGGGGCTGAGCACAGATACGCAGTATTTT	CASSFHALDWGLSTDTQYF
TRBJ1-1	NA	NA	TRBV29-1	TGCAGCGTTGTGGGGGAAAACACTGAAGCTTTCTTT	CSVVGENTEAFF
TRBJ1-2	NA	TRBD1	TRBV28	TGTGCCAGCAGCCAAACCGGACAGGGTGGGAGGTATGGCTACACCTTC	CASSQTGQGGRYGYTF
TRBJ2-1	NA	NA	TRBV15	TGTGCCACCAGCAGAAGCAGGAGCTCCTACAATGAGCAGTTCTTC	CATSRSRSSYNEQFF
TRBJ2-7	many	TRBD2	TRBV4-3	TGCGCCAGCAGCCAAGGCGGGGGAAATCAGTACGAGCAGTACTTC	CASSQGGGNQYEQYF
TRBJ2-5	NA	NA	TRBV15	TGTGCCACCAGCAGACTCCCCGGCAGGTCGCTCGGGACCCAGTACTTC	CATSRLPGRSLGTQYF
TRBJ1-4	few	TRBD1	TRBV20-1	TGCAGTGCTATCCGGGACAGGGATGAAAAACTGTTTTTT	CSAIRDRDEKLFF
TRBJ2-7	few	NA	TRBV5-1	TGCGCCAGCAGCTTAGGGTCAGGGAACGTTCACGAGCAGTACTTC	CASSLGSGNVHEQYF
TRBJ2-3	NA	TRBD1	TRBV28	TGTGCCAGCAGTCGCAGACAGGGGAGAGTGTATTTT	CASSRRQGRVYF
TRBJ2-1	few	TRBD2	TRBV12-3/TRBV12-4	TGTGCCAGCAGTTCGCCGGGACTAGGGAATGAGCAGTTCTTC	CASSSPGLGNEQFF
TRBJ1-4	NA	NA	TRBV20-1	TGCAGTGCTAGAGCGAGGCCTGGGGGTGAAAAACTGTTTTTT	CSARARPGGEKLFF
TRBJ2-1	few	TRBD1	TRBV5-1	TGCGCCAGCAGCCCCACTCTATCGACGGGACAGGGGGGTCGTAATGAGCAGTTCTTC	CASSPTLSTGQGGRNEQFF
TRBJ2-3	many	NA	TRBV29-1	TGCAGCGTTGCGAGGGGTATTGGAGATACGCAGTATTTT	CSVARGIGDTQYF
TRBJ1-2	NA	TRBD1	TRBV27	TGTGCCAGCAGTCTCAACAGGGGCATGAGCTATGGCTACACCTTC	CASSLNRGMSYGYTF